The 12 T cell receptor beta chains below all came from one sample that was sequenced in a study of T cells in localized non-small cell lung cancer. Produced via immunoSEQ multiplex PCR; TCRdb's table is partial and in-frame only. This sample has 86,000 or so clones, with 80% to 90% found just once. Sequencing used peripheral blood, obtained before any cancer treatment. Receptors were obtained from a man aged 40 to 75 with stage I lung adenocarcinoma.

The chain carries TRBV4-2 and TRBJ2-1; D is undetermined. V was shortened by 3 bases and J by 7 bases, with 10 bases between the two germline ends. This CDR3 has 13 residues. Germline-derived CDR1 and CDR2 are LGHNA and YNFKEQ. Here the CDR3 reads CASSHPTPNEQFF. DNA of the CDR3: TGTGCCAGCAGCCATCCCACCCCAAATGAGCAGTTCTTC.

The chain has TRBV19 and TRBJ2-5; D is undetermined. The ends were cut back, 3 bases at V and 0 bases at J, with 2 bases in the middle. Germline V gene data show CDR1 as LNHDA and CDR2 as SQIVND (reference sequence). CDR3 length: 12 residues. This chain's CDR3 is CASSMNQETQYF. CDR3 in DNA: TGTGCCAGTAGTATGAACCAAGAGACCCAGTACTTC.

The V call is TRBV19, the J call TRBJ2-7; the D gene could be TRBD1 or TRBD2 (7 bases each). Trimming pared 8 bases from V and 0 bases from J, leaving 14 bases between. Germline V lookup: CDR1 LNHDA, CDR2 SQIVND (reference sequence). The CDR3 covers 14 residues. CDR3 protein: CASRSGGGSYEQYF. The CDR3 DNA follows: TGTGCCAGTCGTTCAGGGGGGGGCTCCTACGAGCAGTACTTC.

This clone came up once. This rearrangement joins TRBV7-9 to TRBJ2-1; 13 bases map to TRBD2. There are 18 residues in the CDR3. V trimming: 4 bases; J trimming: 9 bases; junction bases outside the gene matches: 15. The germline gives CDR1 SEHNR, CDR2 FQNEAQ (reference sequence). This CDR3 reads CASSSQYPGLAGVSEQFF. The CDR3 DNA reads as TGTGCCAGCAGCTCGCAATACCCCGGACTAGCGGGAGTATCTGAGCAGTTCTTC.

The V and J genes are TRBV15 and TRBJ2-5, with TRBD1 matching over 8 bases. Germline-derived CDR1 and CDR2 are LNHNV and YYDKDF (reference sequence). V lost 4 bases to trimming and J lost 0 bases; unmatched junction nucleotides: 4. This CDR3 contains 15 residues. The CDR3 loop reads CATSTNRGNQETQYF. DNA of the CDR3: TGTGCCACCAGCACTAACAGGGGGAACCAAGAGACCCAGTACTTC. The full variable domain, its missing parts supplied by reference TRBV15 and TRBJ2-5, is DAMVIQNPRYQVTQFGKPVTLSCSQTLNHNVMYWYQQKSSQAPKLLFHYYDKDFNNEADTPDNFQSRRPNTSFCFLDIRSPGLGDTAMYLCATSTNRGNQETQYFGPGTRLLVL.

V is TRBV7-8 and J is TRBJ1-1, with D perhaps TRBD1 (5 bases). V gave up 1 base and J gave up 4 bases, with 13 bases separating them. Germline lookup yields CDR1 SGHVS and CDR2 FQNEAQ. The CDR3 length is 15 residues. CDR3 bases: TGTGCCAGCAGCTTAGGGGGGATCGCGGGCACTGAAGCTTTCTTT. Translated, it gives CASSLGGIAGTEAFF.

The J gene is TRBJ2-5, the V gene TRBV7-9; possible D gene TRBD1, 6 bases. Trimming pared 2 bases from V and 1 base from J, leaving 14 bases between. The germline gives CDR1 SEHNR, CDR2 FQNEAQ (reference sequence). The CDR3 sequence is 16 residues long. The CDR3, as DNA: TGTGCCAGCAGCTTATCCCCACAGGGCTTCCAAGAGACCCAGTACTTC. Its protein product is CASSLSPQGFQETQYF.

The gene calls are TRBV28 and TRBJ2-6; no definite D call. The CDR3 spans 15 residues. Germline lookup yields CDR1 MDHEN and CDR2 SYDVKM. V lost 5 bases and J 1 base, leaving 9 bases between the germline ends. The DNA of the CDR3 is TGTGCCAGCAGTCGTACCGGGTCTGGGGCCAACGTCCTGACTTTC. Protein: CASSRTGSGANVLTF.

V is TRBV7-2 and J is TRBJ2-7; 10 bases match TRBD2. Germline lookup yields CDR1 SGHTA and CDR2 FQGNSA. The V segment lost 4 bases and the J segment 0 bases; nucleotides outside the gene matches: 6. The CDR3 has 16 residues. CDR3 protein: CASSSTSGWSSYEQYF. The DNA of the CDR3 is TGTGCCAGCAGCTCGACTAGCGGGTGGAGCTCCTACGAGCAGTACTTC.

This chain connects TRBV19 to TRBJ2-3; TRBD2 matches 10 bases. V shed 4 bases, J shed 3 bases, and the junction held 1 base outside the gene matches. The germline V gene encodes CDR1 LNHDA and CDR2 SQIVND (reference sequence). The CDR3 is 14 residues long. CDR3 in DNA: TGTGCCAGTAGTACAGCGGGGGGGACAGATACGCAGTATTTT. Amino acid sequence: CASSTAGGTDTQYF.

The chain couples TRBV7-3 to TRBJ2-2, with TRBD1 matching over 8 bases. The CDR3 runs to 14 residues. With 5 bases clipped from V and 4 bases from J, the junction kept 3 bases outside the gene matches. Germline loops: CDR1 SGHTA, CDR2 FQGTGA. The CDR3 here is CASSAGGGTGELFF. CDR3 in DNA: TGTGCCAGCAGCGCAGGGGGCGGCACCGGGGAGCTGTTTTTT.

The rearrangement links TRBV7-9 to TRBJ2-1; 12 bases align to TRBD2. The CDR3 has 15 residues. V was clipped by 5 bases and J by 4 bases; unmatched bases: 3. Germline lookup yields CDR1 SEHNR and CDR2 FQNEAQ (reference sequence). The CDR3 DNA reads as TGTGCCAGCAGCCCCGGACTAGCGGGGTACAATGAGCAGTTCTTC. Translated: CASSPGLAGYNEQFF.